Following are 25 T cell receptor beta chains from one sample sequenced in a study of CD8 T cells in ankylosing spondylitis. These receptors lack a known antigen. TCRdb itself ran the 5' RACE reads through MiXCR, one entry per CDR3 protein. The sample has 450,000 or so distinct CDR3 sequences, about 25% seen once. Study-wide results and caveats: Roughly 8 highly homologous variants made up a TCR beta motif, and this motif appeared characteristic of ankylosing spondylitis blood.

Sequences were obtained from blood, either unsorted or a sorted T cell fraction (not recorded which). All receptors come from a male donor with ankylosing spondylitis.

The chain joins TRBV19 to TRBJ2-1; tentatively, D is TRBD1 or TRBD2 (5 bases each). V was pared by 7 bases and J by 2 bases, with 9 bases between. This CDR3 is 13 amino acids long. Germline V CDR1 and CDR2: LNHDA, SQIVND (reference sequence). CDR3 bases: TGTGCCAGTATGGGACCCCCCTACAATGAGCAGTTCTTC. This translates into CASMGPPYNEQFF.

This clonotype was picked up one time. The gene calls are TRBV6-1 and TRBJ2-2; 9 bases fit TRBD1. Germline V gene data show CDR1 as MNHNS and CDR2 as SASEGT. The junction had 13 bases not matched to a gene; V was cut back by 6 bases and J by 2 bases. There are 18 residues in the CDR3. This chain's CDR3 is CASSQRGTGRPNTGELFF. The CDR3 DNA reads TGTGCCAGCAGCCAGAGGGGGACAGGGAGACCAAACACCGGGGAGCTGTTTTTT.

This clonotype was seen only a few times. This chain connects TRBV7-9 to TRBJ2-5; D possibly matches TRBD1 or TRBD2 (5 bases each). Germline loops: CDR1 SEHNR, CDR2 FQNEAQ (reference sequence). CDR3 length: 15 amino acids. The germline V and J ends were trimmed by 0 bases and 2 bases, with 10 bases remaining between them. This chain's CDR3 is CASSLAGTYQETQYF. CDR3 in DNA: TGTGCCAGCAGCTTAGCCGGGACGTATCAAGAGACCCAGTACTTC.

This clonotype occurred a few times. The chain carries TRBV7-8 and TRBJ2-3, with 9 bases that match TRBD1. J was trimmed by 1 base and V by 5 bases; bases with no gene match: 16. Germline-derived CDR1 and CDR2 are SGHVS and FQNEAQ. The CDR3 totals 19 residues. The CDR3 spells CASSPRPGQGAPGTDTQYF. The CDR3 nucleotides read TGTGCCAGCAGCCCCAGACCGGGACAGGGCGCTCCGGGCACAGATACGCAGTATTTT.

The V call is TRBV4-2, the J call TRBJ1-1; 9 bases align to TRBD1. Germline-derived CDR1 and CDR2 are LGHNA and YNFKEQ. V trimming: 3 bases; J trimming: 4 bases; junction bases outside the gene matches: 6. The CDR3 totals 15 residues. CDR3 loop: CASSQDRGRRTEAFF. The CDR3 coding sequence is TGTGCCAGCAGCCAGGACAGGGGAAGGCGCACTGAAGCTTTCTTT.

This sequence joins TRBV7-2 and TRBJ2-3; tentatively, D is TRBD2 (5 bases). CDR1 is SGHTA and CDR2 is FQGNSA in the germline V gene. Trimming pared 6 bases from V and 2 bases from J, leaving 12 bases between. This CDR3 has 14 residues. CDR3 sequence: CASSLTRDTDTQYF. For the CDR3, the DNA is TGTGCCAGCAGTCTTACTAGAGACACAGATACGCAGTATTTT. The full variable domain, in which reference TRBV7-2 and TRBJ2-3 provide the parts outside the CDR3, is GAGVSQSPSNKVTEKGKDVELRCDPISGHTALYWYRQSLGQGLEFLIYFQGNSAPDKSGLPSDRFSAERTGGSVSTLTIQRTQQEDSAVYLCASSLTRDTDTQYFGPGTRLTVL.

The V gene is TRBV9, the J gene TRBJ2-2; D is tentatively TRBD1 or TRBD2 (5 bases each). Germline-derived CDR1 and CDR2 are SGDLS and YYNGEE. V was clipped by 5 bases and J by 4 bases, with 18 bases between them. The CDR3 is 16 amino acids. The CDR3 coding sequence is TGTGCCAGCAGACATACCGGGGCTTCGGGCACCGGGGAGCTGTTTTTT. This encodes CASRHTGASGTGELFF. The variable domain in full, completed from reference TRBV9 and TRBJ2-2, reads DSGVTQTPKHLITATGQRVTLRCSPRSGDLSVYWYQQSLDQGLQFLIQYYNGEERAKGNILERFSAQQFPDLHSELNLSSLELGDSALYFCASRHTGASGTGELFFGEGSRLTVL.

The chain uses TRBV12-3 or TRBV12-4 and TRBJ1-5; 7 positions agree with TRBD1. CDR3 size: 14 residues. Trimming cost V 3 bases and J 5 bases; bases outside gene matches: 4. CDR3 in amino acids: CASSFEQGYQPQHF. CDR3 bases: TGTGCCAGCAGTTTTGAACAGGGGTATCAGCCCCAGCATTTT.

This clonotype has more than one count but fewer than ten. The gene calls are TRBV5-1 and TRBJ1-5; D is undetermined. CDR3 length equals 14 residues. Per germline, CDR1 SGHRS and CDR2 YFSETQ. V was clipped by 0 bases and J by 6 bases, with 10 bases between them. CDR3 in amino acids: CASSLETGFQPQHF. For the CDR3, the DNA is TGCGCCAGCAGCTTGGAGACGGGTTTTCAGCCCCAGCATTTT.

This chain uses TRBV5-1 with TRBJ2-1; weak D call: TRBD2 (5 bases). In germline, CDR1 is SGHRS, CDR2 YFSETQ. The CDR3 length is 13 residues. V dropped 0 bases and J dropped 9 bases, with 10 bases sitting between them. CDR3 loop: CASSLAEGSEQFF. Written as DNA, the CDR3 is TGCGCCAGCAGCTTGGCCGAGGGAAGTGAGCAGTTCTTC.

This clonotype was seen only a few times. V is TRBV5-6 and J is TRBJ2-3, with unresolved D. With 4 bases removed from V and 0 bases from J, the gap between germline ends came to 18 bases. This CDR3 comprises 17 residues. From germline, CDR1 is SGHDT and CDR2 YYEEEE. The CDR3, as DNA: TGTGCCAGCAGCGGATCCCTTGGTGGCAATAGCACAGATACGCAGTATTTT. It yields the protein CASSGSLGGNSTDTQYF.

The table lists this clonotype with many counts. J is TRBJ1-4 and V is TRBV27, with D unclear. The germline V and J ends were trimmed by 5 bases and 6 bases, with 16 bases remaining between them. Germline lookup yields CDR1 MNHEY and CDR2 SMNVEV (reference sequence). The CDR3 has 15 residues. In DNA form, the CDR3 reads TGTGCCAGCAGTCAGTCAGGATCAAGGGATGAAAAACTGTTTTTT. Translating it yields CASSQSGSRDEKLFF.

This clonotype has a handful of counts. This chain connects TRBV15 to TRBJ2-1; D is possibly TRBD2 (5 bases). CDR1 LNHNV and CDR2 YYDKDF come from the germline V gene (reference sequence). V was pared by 0 bases and J by 5 bases, with 8 bases between. CDR3 length: 14 residues. CDR3 amino acids: CATSRDRADNEQFF. The CDR3 DNA reads TGTGCCACCAGCAGAGATAGAGCGGACAATGAGCAGTTCTTC.

This chain links TRBV11-2 with TRBJ2-7; D remains ambiguous. The V gene's germline CDR1 is SGHAT and CDR2 FQNNGV. V was cut by 1 base and J by 3 bases, with 7 bases left in between. This CDR3 region has 13 residues. The CDR3 sequence: CASSLVADYEQYV. CDR3 bases: TGTGCCAGCAGCTTAGTCGCGGACTACGAGCAGTACGTC.

The chain uses TRBV5-6 and TRBJ2-7; TRBD1 is a possible D gene (5 bases). CDR3 length: 13 amino acids. Germline loops: CDR1 SGHDT, CDR2 YYEEEE. V was pared by 1 base and J by 5 bases, with 10 bases between. In nucleotides, the CDR3 is TGTGCCAGCAGCTTGTTCAGGGTGCACGAGCAGTACTTC. Encoded protein: CASSLFRVHEQYF.

The chain combines TRBV30 with TRBJ1-3; D is uncertain. Germline V gives CDR1 GTSNPN, CDR2 SVGIG (reference sequence). V lost 1 base, J lost 0 bases, and 7 bases lay in between. The CDR3 loop spans 14 amino acids. The CDR3 loop reads CAWSGGNSGNTIYF. The CDR3 region has the DNA TGTGCCTGGAGTGGTGGAAACTCTGGAAACACCATATATTTT.

The V and J genes are TRBV5-1 and TRBJ1-1; tentatively, D is TRBD1 (6 bases). From germline, CDR1 is SGHRS and CDR2 YFSETQ. Deletions cut 4 bases from V and 1 base from J, with 20 bases between. CDR3 size: 17 residues. CDR3 in DNA: TGCGCCAGCAGCCCCGGACAGCTCCCGAAACCGAACACTGAAGCTTTCTTT. Translation: CASSPGQLPKPNTEAFF.

This chain connects TRBV24-1 to TRBJ1-1; TRBD1 might be the D (6 bases). The germline V and J ends were trimmed by 4 bases and 11 bases, with 16 bases remaining between them. Germline-derived CDR1 and CDR2 are KGHDR and SFDVKD. The CDR3 runs 13 residues. The CDR3 loop is CATSDNGGGSAFF. CDR3 sequence (DNA): TGTGCCACCAGTGACAACGGGGGGGGCTCGGCTTTCTTT.

The rearrangement uses TRBV6-1 and TRBJ2-7; D could derive from TRBD1 or TRBD2 (5 bases each). V was cut by 6 bases and J by 4 bases, with 16 bases left in between. Per the germline V gene, CDR1 is MNHNS and CDR2 is SASEGT. The CDR3 extends over 14 amino acids. CDR3 region: CASRDTDRGYEQYV. Here the CDR3 DNA reads TGTGCCAGCAGGGATACCGACAGAGGGTACGAGCAGTACGTC.

A few counts support this clonotype. The V call is TRBV27, the J call TRBJ2-7, with TRBD2 as a possible D gene (5 bases). CDR1 and CDR2 from the germline V gene are MNHEY and SMNVEV (reference sequence). Trimming took off 6 bases at V and 5 bases at J, with 17 bases between the two ends. The CDR3 loop spans 14 amino acids. Here the CDR3 reads CASRRGTASDEQYF. In DNA, the CDR3 is TGTGCCAGCAGACGGGGTACTGCATCCGACGAGCAGTACTTC.

This clonotype was counted only a few times. This chain joins TRBV5-1 and TRBJ1-1, with 9 nucleotides matching TRBD1. This CDR3 spans 15 amino acids. CDR1 is SGHRS and CDR2 is YFSETQ in the germline V gene. Trimming removed 4 bases from V and 2 bases from J; junction bases left unmatched: 6. The CDR3 here is CASSRDRVGNTEAFF. CDR3 sequence (DNA): TGCGCCAGCAGCAGGGACAGGGTTGGCAACACTGAAGCTTTCTTT.

This rearrangement joins TRBV4-2 to TRBJ2-1, with TRBD2 matching over 7 bases. The V gene's germline CDR1 is LGHNA and CDR2 YNFKEQ. CDR3 length: 17 residues. The V gene end was trimmed by 0 bases and the J gene end by 7 bases; junction bases not matched to a gene: 12. Here the CDR3 DNA reads TGTGCCAGCAGCCAAGAAATGAGGGAGGGCCGGAGGAATGAGCAGTTCTTC. This encodes CASSQEMREGRRNEQFF.

The gene calls are TRBV6-2 or TRBV6-3 and TRBJ2-7; no clear D gene. Per the germline V gene, CDR1 is MNHEY and CDR2 is SVGEGT. The CDR3 spans 12 residues. V was clipped by 4 bases and J by 4 bases, with 8 bases between them. CDR3 nucleotides: TGTGCCAGCAGTTCCAGTAGGTACGAGCAGTACGTC. Translated, it gives CASSSSRYEQYV.

This rearrangement joins TRBV20-1 to TRBJ2-1; 7 nucleotides agree with TRBD1. The germline gives CDR1 DFQATT, CDR2 SNEGSKA (reference sequence). This CDR3 has 15 residues. V lost 4 bases and J lost 0; bases outside the gene matches: 6. This CDR3 reads CSATSGDSSYNEQFF. CDR3 nucleotides: TGCAGTGCTACGTCCGGGGACAGCTCCTACAATGAGCAGTTCTTC.

The chain joins TRBV12-3 or TRBV12-4 to TRBJ2-5, with D tentatively TRBD2 (7 bases). Trimming left V 2 bases short and J 5 bases short, with 15 bases between. There are 15 residues in the CDR3. CDR3 in amino acids: CASSLSGGRSETQYF. DNA of the CDR3: TGTGCCAGCAGTTTATCCGGGGGGCGCTCGGAGACCCAGTACTTC.